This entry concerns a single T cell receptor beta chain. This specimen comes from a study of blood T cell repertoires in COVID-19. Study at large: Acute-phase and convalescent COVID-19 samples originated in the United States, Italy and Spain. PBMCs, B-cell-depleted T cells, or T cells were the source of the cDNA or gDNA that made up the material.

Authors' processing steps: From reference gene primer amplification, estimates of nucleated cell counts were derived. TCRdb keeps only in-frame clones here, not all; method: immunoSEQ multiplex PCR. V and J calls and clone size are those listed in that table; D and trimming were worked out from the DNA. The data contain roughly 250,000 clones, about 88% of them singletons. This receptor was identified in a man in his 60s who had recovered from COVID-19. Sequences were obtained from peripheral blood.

The CDR3: CASSIRTGYGNTIYF. CDR3 nucleotide sequence: TGTGCCAGTAGTATCCGGACAGGATATGGAAACACCATATATTTT. The chain combines TRBV19 with TRBJ1-3; 7 bases are a match to TRBD1. The CDR3 consists of 15 residues. The junction had 5 bases not matched to a gene; V was cut back by 3 bases and J by 3 bases. Germline assignment: CDR1 LNHDA and CDR2 SQIVND (reference sequence). The complete variable domain, with remaining parts taken from reference TRBV19 and TRBJ1-3, reads DGGITQSPKYLFRKEGQNVTLSCEQNLNHDAMYWYRQDPGQGLRLIYYSQIVNDFQKGDIAEGYSVSREKKESFPLTVTSAQKNPTAFYLCASSIRTGYGNTIYFGEGSWLTVV.